This T cell receptor (beta chain) stems from a study of T cells in Graves' hyperthyroidism and ophthalmopathy. The length of the CDR3 is 17 residues. The germline CDR1 and CDR2 sequences are KGHSH and LQKENI. Study results and caveats: Ophthalmopathy and stable hyperthyroidism were told apart by a 13 V-J model. The model's output predicted ophthalmopathy at a median of around 6.9 months prior to onset. Blood also held most thyroid clonotypes expanded beyond 0.001.

PBMCs were sourced from more than 9 ml fresh peripheral blood. Note on this clonotype: What it recognizes is unknown. This may stem from a read error, because a much larger clone lies one nucleotide away.

What was amplified from RNA transcripts were TCR beta CDR3 regions. TCR CDR3 regions were first amplified by RT-PCR with HTBI primers. TCRdb reanalysed the multiplex PCR reads using MiXCR and keeps one entry per CDR3 protein. The sample contains around 620,000 distinct CDR3 sequences, over 12% of which appear only once. The rearrangement joins TRBV18 to TRBJ2-1; the D gene could be TRBD1 or TRBD2 (5 bases each). Sequencing was performed on blood. The sequence derives from a woman between 18 and 29 years old with Graves' ophthalmopathy. CDR3 sequence: CASSPPRVAGNHNEQSF. The CDR3 region has the DNA TGTGCCAGCTCACCACCGAGGGTAGCAGGGAACCACAATGAGCAGTCCTTC. The variable domain in full, completed from reference TRBV18 and TRBJ2-1, reads NAGVMQNPRHLVRRRGQEARLRCSPMKGHSHVYWYRQLPEEGLKFMVYLQKENIIDESGMPKERFSAEFPKEGPSILRIQQVVRGDSAAYFCASSPPRVAGNHNEQSFGPGTRLTVL.